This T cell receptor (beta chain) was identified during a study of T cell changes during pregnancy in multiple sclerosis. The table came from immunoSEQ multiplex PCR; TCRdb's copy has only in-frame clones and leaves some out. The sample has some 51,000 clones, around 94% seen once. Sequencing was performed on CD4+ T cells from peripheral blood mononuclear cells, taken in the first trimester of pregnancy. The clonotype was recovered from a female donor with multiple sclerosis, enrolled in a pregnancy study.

This chain's CDR3 is CASSQQGARGNEKLFF. The CDR3, as DNA: TGCGCCAGCAGCCAACAGGGGGCGCGGGGTAATGAAAAACTGTTTTTT. V is TRBV4-1 and J is TRBJ1-4, with TRBD1 matching 8 bases. This CDR3 has 16 residues. In germline, CDR1 is MGHRA, CDR2 YSYEKL. After removal of 2 bases from V and 4 bases from J, the junction contained 6 bases not matched to a gene.